Listed here are 27 T cell receptor beta chains from one sample, sequenced in a study of blood T cell repertoires in COVID-19 (dated by TCRdb to about 2020). The library came from the immunoSEQ multiplex PCR assay. Entries here come from immuneACCESS through TCRdb and include only in-frame sequences with V and J called. Some clones fail to appear in such tables; in the studies checked, an unresolved V gene covers under half of the shortfall, and the cause of the remainder is unknown. This sample holds about 65,000 clones; 93% were observed only once. Roughly 3% of the sample is in the top ten clones. The sequenced material came from peripheral blood. Receptors were obtained from a man aged 65 to 79 with active COVID-19.

The chain combines TRBV10-2 with TRBJ2-5; tentative D call: TRBD2 (6 bases). The CDR3 length is 16 residues. Germline V gives CDR1 WSHSY, CDR2 SAAADI. V was cut by 0 bases and J by 5 bases, with 16 bases left in between. The CDR3 sequence is CASSESIAAGGETQYF. The CDR3 region has the DNA TGCGCCAGCAGTGAGTCGATCGCAGCGGGCGGCGAGACCCAGTACTTC.

This clone was observed once. The chain is built from TRBV15 and TRBJ2-7; perhaps TRBD1 as D (6 bases). The CDR3 totals 13 residues. Germline V gene lookup returns CDR1 LNHNV and CDR2 YYDKDF (reference sequence). Trimming cost V 5 bases and J 6 bases, with 14 bases left between them. The CDR3 sequence: CATSRHRALEQYF. DNA for the CDR3: TGTGCCACCAGCCGACACAGGGCGCTCGAGCAGTACTTC.

The J gene is TRBJ2-5, the V gene TRBV7-2; 7 positions match TRBD1. Germline V gene lookup returns CDR1 SGHTA and CDR2 FQGNSA. The CDR3 contains 15 residues. After removal of 1 base from V and 1 base from J, the junction contained 3 bases not matched to a gene. The CDR3 loop reads CASSLVWTGQETQYF. CDR3 nucleotides: TGTGCCAGCAGCTTAGTATGGACAGGCCAAGAGACCCAGTACTTC.

The chain employs TRBV6-6 and TRBJ2-3; tentatively, D is TRBD2 (6 bases). The CDR3 has 14 amino acids. The germline V and J ends were trimmed by 2 bases and 4 bases, with 10 bases remaining between them. The germline CDR1 and CDR2 sequences are MNHNY and SVGAGI (reference sequence). The CDR3 reads CASSYPGTPDTQYF. The DNA of the CDR3 is TGTGCCAGCAGTTACCCCGGGACTCCAGATACGCAGTATTTT.

The table lists this clone with a count of one. The rearrangement links TRBV4-1 to TRBJ2-3; 9 bases fit TRBD1. With V trimmed by 5 bases and J by 1 base, 4 bases remained unmatched. CDR1 MGHRA and CDR2 YSYEKL come from the germline V gene. The CDR3 contains 15 residues. Here the CDR3 reads CASSARDRGTDTQYF. CDR3 sequence (DNA): TGCGCCAGCAGCGCCCGGGACAGGGGCACAGATACGCAGTATTTT.

The V and J genes are TRBV6-2 or TRBV6-3 and TRBJ2-3; 11 positions agree with TRBD2. The germline CDR1 and CDR2 sequences are MNHEY and SVGEGT. The CDR3 is 16 residues long. Trimming took 2 bases from V and 2 from J; bases not matched to a gene: 3. Written as DNA, the CDR3 is TGTGCCAGCAGTTACGGGACTAGCGGATACACAGATACGCAGTATTTT. Protein: CASSYGTSGYTDTQYF.

The rearrangement uses TRBV3-1 (or the pseudogene TRBV3-2) and TRBJ2-3, with 8 bases matching TRBD2. With 1 base clipped from V and 2 bases from J, the junction kept 8 bases outside the gene matches. The CDR3 contains 17 residues. CDR1 LGHDT and CDR2 YNNKEL come from the germline V gene (reference sequence). The CDR3 DNA reads TGTGCCAGCAGCCAAGTCTGGGCCGGGGGGGCCACAGATACGCAGTATTTT. Protein product: CASSQVWAGGATDTQYF.

The chain uses TRBV7-6 and TRBJ2-1; 9 positions agree with TRBD2. CDR1 is SGHVS, CDR2 FNYEAQ, per germline. The CDR3 totals 18 residues. With 1 base clipped from V and 0 bases from J, the junction kept 7 bases outside the gene matches. The CDR3 here is CASSLGGSSGSSYNEQFF. The CDR3 DNA is TGTGCCAGCAGCTTAGGTGGAAGTAGCGGGAGCTCCTACAATGAGCAGTTCTTC.

This CDR3 reads CASSEVPGVPYTGELFF. CDR3 nucleotide sequence: TGTGCCAGCAGTGAAGTCCCCGGGGTCCCGTACACCGGGGAGCTGTTTTTT. The J gene is TRBJ2-2, the V gene TRBV2; maybe TRBD2 (5 bases). V lost 1 base to trimming and J lost 3 bases, with 15 bases between them. Germline CDR1 and CDR2: SNHLY and FYNNEI. The CDR3 has 17 amino acids. Looking up the rest from reference TRBV2 and TRBJ2-2 gives the full variable domain: EPEVTQTPSHQVTQMGQEVILRCVPISNHLYFYWYRQILGQKVEFLVSFYNNEISEKSEIFDDQFSVERPDGSNFTLKIRSTKLEDSAMYFCASSEVPGVPYTGELFFGEGSRLTVL.

The rearrangement joins TRBV5-1 to TRBJ2-5, with 7 bases aligning to TRBD2. Germline CDR1 is SGHRS and CDR2 is YFSETQ. The CDR3 extends over 11 amino acids. V lost 7 bases, J lost 5 bases, and 2 bases stayed unmatched. CDR3 in DNA: TGCGCCAGCGCCGGGGGGGAGACCCAGTACTTC. This codes for CASAGGETQYF.

J is TRBJ1-6 and V is TRBV5-6, with 10 positions matching TRBD1. The CDR3 spans 16 residues. Per the germline V gene, CDR1 is SGHDT and CDR2 is YYEEEE. V trimming: 0 bases; J trimming: 7 bases; junction bases outside the gene matches: 4. The CDR3 region has the DNA TGTGCCAGCAGCTTGGTTTCGGGACAGGGGAATTCACCCCTCCACTTT. Its translation is CASSLVSGQGNSPLHF.

This chain connects TRBV11-2 to TRBJ1-1, with D possibly matching TRBD1 (6 bases). Germline V lookup: CDR1 SGHAT, CDR2 FQNNGV. This CDR3 spans 16 amino acids. Between the trimmed V and J ends, which lost 5 bases and 1 base, there was a span of 17 bases. The CDR3 region is CASSLPPTGTNTEAFF. DNA for the CDR3: TGTGCCAGCAGCCTCCCTCCTACAGGGACGAACACTGAAGCTTTCTTT.

The genes are TRBV12-2 and TRBJ1-1. TRBV12-2 is a pseudogene. The CDR3 contains 13 residues. This CDR3 reads CASRIYRGTEAFF. The CDR3 coding sequence is TGTGCAAGTCGCATTTATCGGGGCACTGAAGCTTTCTTT.

This chain links TRBV6-2 or TRBV6-3 with TRBJ2-1; 11 nucleotides align to TRBD2. The CDR3 has 18 amino acids. V trimming: 2 bases; J trimming: 1 base; junction bases outside the gene matches: 7. The germline V gene has CDR1 MNHEY and CDR2 SVGEGT. The CDR3 coding sequence is TGTGCCAGCAGTTACGGTACTAGCGGGGGACAATCCTACAATGAGCAGTTCTTC. Translating gives CASSYGTSGGQSYNEQFF.

The chain combines TRBV15 with TRBJ2-3, with TRBD1 matching over 12 bases. The CDR3 runs 18 residues. Germline CDR1 and CDR2: LNHNV and YYDKDF (reference sequence). V trimming: 2 bases; J trimming: 4 bases; junction bases outside the gene matches: 10. The CDR3 loop is CATSRKFSGTGGSDTQYF. The CDR3 DNA sequence: TGTGCCACCAGCAGAAAGTTTTCCGGGACAGGGGGCTCAGATACGCAGTATTTT.

V gene TRBV7-9 combines with J gene TRBJ2-7; D perhaps matches TRBD1 (6 bases). The V and J ends lost 3 bases and 3 bases respectively, with 9 bases between them. Germline CDR1 and CDR2: SEHNR and FQNEAQ (reference sequence). This CDR3 spans 13 amino acids. DNA for the CDR3: TGTGCCAGCAGCTTGGACAGCTACTACGAGCAGTACTTC. This sequence encodes CASSLDSYYEQYF.

This clone was detected only once. The chain employs TRBV5-1 and TRBJ2-2; D might be TRBD1 (6 bases). CDR3 length equals 16 residues. Trimming removed 6 bases from V and 5 bases from J, with 20 bases in between. Germline-derived CDR1 and CDR2 are SGHRS and YFSETQ. The chain's CDR3 is CASTFITGKWTGELFF. CDR3 sequence (DNA): TGCGCCAGCACCTTCATTACAGGGAAATGGACCGGGGAGCTGTTTTTT.

The chain combines TRBV5-5 with TRBJ2-1, with D perhaps TRBD1 (5 bases). Germline CDR1 and CDR2: SGHKS and YYEKEE (reference sequence). Trimming stripped 2 bases from V and 8 bases from J, with 17 bases between. CDR3 length: 15 amino acids. CDR3 bases: TGTGCCAGCAGCTTTCAGACAGTTACTCGGGATGAGCAGTTCTTC. This codes for CASSFQTVTRDEQFF. The complete variable domain, with remaining parts taken from reference TRBV5-5 and TRBJ2-1, reads DAGVTQSPTHLIKTRGQQVTLRCSPISGHKSVSWYQQVLGQGPQFIFQYYEKEERGRGNFPDRFSARQFPNYSSELNVNALLLGDSALYLCASSFQTVTRDEQFFGPGTRLTVL.

The rearrangement joins TRBV4-3 to TRBJ2-7, with TRBD2 as a possible D gene (6 bases). Trimming left V 2 bases short and J 2 bases short, with 22 bases between. From germline, CDR1 is LGHNA and CDR2 YSLEER. The length of the CDR3 is 18 residues. This chain's CDR3 is CASSQFPLLRGTPYEQYF. DNA of the CDR3: TGCGCCAGCAGCCAATTCCCCCTACTCCGGGGGACTCCCTACGAGCAGTACTTC.

The chain has TRBV19 and TRBJ2-2, with 15 bases matching TRBD2. Germline loops: CDR1 LNHDA, CDR2 SQIVND (reference sequence). V was clipped by 7 bases and J by 1 base; unmatched bases: 7. The CDR3 totals 18 residues. CDR3 in DNA: TGTGCCAGTAATCCGGGACTAGCGGGGGGCGTGAACACCGGGGAGCTGTTTTTT. Its protein is CASNPGLAGGVNTGELFF.

This sequence joins TRBV19 and TRBJ2-7; 10 nucleotides agree with TRBD1. The CDR3 sequence is 14 residues long. Per the germline V gene, CDR1 is LNHDA and CDR2 is SQIVND (reference sequence). V was pared by 8 bases and J by 6 bases, with 10 bases of the junction left unmatched. As DNA, the CDR3 is TGTGCCAGTCAAAGGGACAGGGGTGTGGGCGAGCAGTACGTC. Its protein product is CASQRDRGVGEQYV.

V is TRBV21-1 and J is TRBJ1-5. TRBV21-1 is a known pseudogene. CDR3 length: 15 amino acids. The CDR3 coding sequence is TGTGCCAGCAACCTCGGAGGGGATAGCAATCAGCCCCAGCATTTT. Translating it yields CASNLGGDSNQPQHF.

V usage is TRBV11-3 and J usage is TRBJ1-1; the D gene is possibly TRBD1 (6 bases). The V gene's germline CDR1 is SGHNT and CDR2 YENEEA. V lost 5 bases and J 0 bases, leaving 16 bases between the germline ends. This CDR3 spans 16 amino acids. The CDR3 reads CASSGQSWGLNTEAFF. CDR3 DNA sequence: TGTGCCAGCAGCGGACAGTCTTGGGGGCTGAACACTGAAGCTTTCTTT.

The CDR3 here is CASSDLETGGLIATNEKLFF. The CDR3, as DNA: TGTGCCAGCAGTGATTTAGAAACAGGGGGCCTCATTGCAACTAATGAAAAACTGTTTTTT. The genes are TRBV6-1 and TRBJ1-4; 9 positions agree with TRBD1. V lost 3 bases to trimming and J lost 0 bases; unmatched junction nucleotides: 14. The CDR3 has 20 amino acids. Per germline, CDR1 MNHNS and CDR2 SASEGT.

This clone came up once. V gene TRBV5-1 combines with J gene TRBJ1-1; perhaps TRBD1 as D (6 bases). Looked up from germline, CDR1 is SGHRS and CDR2 is YFSETQ. Trimming took off 2 bases at V and 2 bases at J, with 10 bases between the two ends. This CDR3 has 14 amino acids. CDR3 nucleotide sequence: TGCGCCAGCAGCTTTGGACAGACAAACACTGAAGCTTTCTTT. Encoded protein: CASSFGQTNTEAFF. The full variable domain, rest sourced from reference TRBV5-1 and TRBJ1-1, is KAGVTQTPRYLIKTRGQQVTLSCSPISGHRSVSWYQQTPGQGLQFLFEYFSETQRNKGNFPGRFSGRQFSNSRSEMNVSTLELGDSALYLCASSFGQTNTEAFFGQGTRLTVV.

The chain recombines TRBV7-9 with TRBJ2-5; D is perhaps TRBD1 (6 bases). The CDR3 extends over 15 amino acids. The germline V and J ends were trimmed by 2 bases and 4 bases, with 14 bases remaining between them. Germline V gene lookup returns CDR1 SEHNR and CDR2 FQNEAQ (reference sequence). CDR3 DNA sequence: TGTGCCAGCAGCTTACAAACAGGGATACTAGAGACCCAGTACTTC. Translated, it gives CASSLQTGILETQYF.

The gene calls are TRBV11-2 and TRBJ2-1; TRBD2 agrees at 7 bases. V lost 8 bases, J lost 2 bases, and 3 bases stayed unmatched. CDR3 length: 13 residues. Germline values: CDR1 SGHAT, CDR2 FQNNGV. The CDR3 spells CASRGVPYNEQFF. The DNA of the CDR3 is TGTGCCAGCCGGGGGGTTCCCTACAATGAGCAGTTCTTC.